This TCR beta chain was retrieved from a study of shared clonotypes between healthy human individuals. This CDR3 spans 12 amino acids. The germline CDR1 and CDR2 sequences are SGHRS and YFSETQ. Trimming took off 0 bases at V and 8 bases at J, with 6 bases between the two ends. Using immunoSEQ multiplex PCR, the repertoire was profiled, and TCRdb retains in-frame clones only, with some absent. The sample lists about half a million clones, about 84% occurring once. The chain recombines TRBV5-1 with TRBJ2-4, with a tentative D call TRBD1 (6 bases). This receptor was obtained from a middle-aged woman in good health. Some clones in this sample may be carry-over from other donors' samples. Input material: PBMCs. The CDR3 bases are TGCGCCAGCAGCTTGGACAGGGACATTCAGTACTTC. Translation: CASSLDRDIQYF.